The text below deals with one T cell receptor (beta chain). The sample is drawn from a study of T cell changes during pregnancy in multiple sclerosis. Germline V lookup: CDR1 SGHAT, CDR2 FQDESV (reference sequence). Trimming removed 6 bases from V and 7 bases from J, with 19 bases in between. This CDR3 comprises 15 residues. Only in-frame clones appear in the TCRdb table, and some are missing; sequencing was by immunoSEQ multiplex PCR. Among 100,000 or so clones listed, over 85% were seen once. Specimen: peripheral blood, collected in the second trimester of pregnancy. The receptor comes from a female donor with multiple sclerosis, enrolled in a pregnancy study. The rearrangement uses TRBV11-1 and TRBJ2-1; TRBD2 is a possible D gene (5 bases). CDR3 nucleotide sequence: TGTGCCAGCAGTTCATACTCATATCGGGGAAATGAGCAGTTCTTC. It is translated as CASSSYSYRGNEQFF.